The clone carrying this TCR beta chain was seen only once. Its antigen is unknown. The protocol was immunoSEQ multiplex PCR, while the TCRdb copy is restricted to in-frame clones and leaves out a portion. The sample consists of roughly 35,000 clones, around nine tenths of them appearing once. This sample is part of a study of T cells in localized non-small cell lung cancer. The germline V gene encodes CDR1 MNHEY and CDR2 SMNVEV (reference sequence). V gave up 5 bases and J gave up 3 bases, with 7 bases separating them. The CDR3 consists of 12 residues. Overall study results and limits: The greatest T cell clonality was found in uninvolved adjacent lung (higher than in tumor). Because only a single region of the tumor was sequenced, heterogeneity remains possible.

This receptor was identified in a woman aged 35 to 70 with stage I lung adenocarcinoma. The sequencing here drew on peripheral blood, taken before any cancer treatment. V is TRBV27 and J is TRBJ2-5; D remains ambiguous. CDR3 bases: TGTGCCAGCAGTCGAAAGAAAGAGACCCAGTACTTC. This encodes CASSRKKETQYF.